This T cell receptor (beta chain) was sequenced during a study of metastatic and nonmetastatic thyroid tumors. Study as a whole: It was across blood and tumor or nodule tissue from malignant and benign thyroid patients that repertoires were compared. Findings and caveats of the study: According to reports, the diversity of TCR beta was significantly higher in malignant thyroid tumors than in benign nodules, and this held in both blood and tumor samples.

Among the patients, none had received any treatment before thyroid surgery. Germline CDR1 reads MDHEN; CDR2 reads SYDVKM. CDR3 length equals 12 residues. The V segment lost 6 bases and the J segment 9 bases; nucleotides outside the gene matches: 8. Original processing methods: It was from CDR3 differences across clinicopathological groups that a distant-metastasis classifier for papillary thyroid cancer was built. TCRdb reanalyzed the PCR reads via MiXCR. It is TCRdb's table, rather than the study itself, that gives the V and J calls and clone size. The sample contains about 40,000 clones, over 10% of which appear only once. In the case of this clone: What it binds is not known.

Material for sequencing was blood. V and J are TRBV28 and TRBJ2-7, with 7 bases lining up with TRBD1. This receptor was taken from a female donor with papillary thyroid cancer or a benign thyroid nodule (not recorded which). Some clones in this sample may be carry-over from other donors' samples. The CDR3 loop is CASRYRHRGQYF. The CDR3 DNA follows: TGTGCCAGCAGGTACAGGCACAGGGGGCAGTACTTC.